The rows below give T cell receptor beta chains drawn from one sample of a study of PD-L1 blockade in urothelial cancer. Sequencing used immunoSEQ multiplex PCR; TCRdb keeps in-frame clones, though not all of them. The sample carries about 45,000 clones, approximately 78% recorded once. Specimen: PBMCs, collected around atezolizumab (anti-PD-L1) treatment. These receptors all stem from a man aged 60 to 69 with urothelial cancer. CDR3s include the opening cysteine and the closing phenylalanine or tryptophan. D genes are given only for firm matches. A row's size may be missing; if present it is once, few, many or a size class.

J	size	V	D	DNA	CDR3
TRBJ1-2	.	TRBV6-5	.	TGTGCCAGCAGCCTAGTCACAGGAGCTAACTATGGCTACACCTTC	CASSLVTGANYGYTF
TRBJ2-3	once	TRBV10-3	TRBD2	TGTGCCATCAAACTAGCGGAAACAGATACGCAGTATTTT	CAIKLAETDTQYF
TRBJ1-5	.	TRBV6-5	TRBD1	TGTGCCAGCAGAAGGACAGGCAATAGCAATCAGCCCCAGCATTTT	CASRRTGNSNQPQHF
TRBJ1-2	.	TRBV5-1	TRBD1	TGCGCCAGTGGTTGGTGGACAGGGGTGCCCTATGGCTACACCTTC	CASGWWTGVPYGYTF
TRBJ2-5	.	TRBV11-2	TRBD2	TGTGCCAGCAGCTTAGGCGCGGGAGCAGAGACCCAGTACTTC	CASSLGAGAETQYF
TRBJ2-5	.	TRBV28	.	TGTGCCAGCAGTTCCATCAGGGATCCAGGGGAGACCCAGTACTTC	CASSSIRDPGETQYF
TRBJ2-7	.	TRBV19	.	TGTGCCAGTAGTTTCACAGCTTTCTACGAGCAGTACTTC	CASSFTAFYEQYF
TRBJ1-1	once	TRBV6-6	.	TGTGCCAGCAACTCTCGGGGGGGTCCTGAAGCTTTCTTT	CASNSRGGPEAFF
TRBJ2-2	.	TRBV19	.	TGTGCCAGTGGGGGACCAACAGGACTATCGAACACCGGGGAGCTGTTTTTT	CASGGPTGLSNTGELFF
TRBJ1-6	.	TRBV27	.	TGTGCCAGCAGGCGGGAGGCGGGGTCCTATAATTCACCCCTCCACTTT	CASRREAGSYNSPLHF
TRBJ1-5	few	TRBV19	.	TGTGCCAGCAGAGGTGACCCGAGCAATCAGCCCCAGCATTTT	CASRGDPSNQPQHF
TRBJ1-3	.	TRBV19	.	TGTGCCAGCGGGTCCCCATTTTTGCGGGACACCATATATTTT	CASGSPFLRDTIYF
TRBJ2-2	once	TRBV4-2	.	TGTGCCAGCAGCCAAGATTACGGCATGTCGGGCACCGGGGAGCTGTTTTTT	CASSQDYGMSGTGELFF
TRBJ1-5	.	TRBV28	TRBD1	TGTGCCAGCAGGATCTCAGGGGGCGCCAGCAATCAGCCCCAGCATTTT	CASRISGGASNQPQHF
TRBJ2-1	once	TRBV7-9	TRBD1	TGTGCCAGCAGCTCCGGACAGGCAAGCTCCTACAATGAGCAGTTCTTC	CASSSGQASSYNEQFF
TRBJ1-1	.	TRBV6-6	.	TGTGCCAGCAGTTGGGGGCAGGGAACTGAAGCTTTCTTT	CASSWGQGTEAFF
TRBJ2-1	.	TRBV2	TRBD2	TGTGCCAGCAGCCCCGGGACTAGGGAGCAGTTCTTC	CASSPGTREQFF
TRBJ2-7	.	TRBV11-2	.	TGTGCCAGCAGCAACAGGGTGGCGGGCGAGCAGTACTTC	CASSNRVAGEQYF
TRBJ1-1	few	TRBV6-6	.	TGTGCCAGCAGTAGACAGCTTGAGGCTTTCTTT	CASSRQLEAFF
TRBJ2-5	.	TRBV19	TRBD2	TGTGCCAGTAGTATCGGCGGGAGGGCCCGGCTCGAGACCCAGTACTTC	CASSIGGRARLETQYF
TRBJ2-1	.	TRBV7-9	TRBD2	TGTGCCAGCAGCTTAGAAGGGGGTAGCGGGAGGGCCAATGAGCAGTTCTTC	CASSLEGGSGRANEQFF
TRBJ2-2	.	TRBV6-4	TRBD1	TGTGCCAGCAGTTCCTCCGGGACAGTCAACACCGGGGAGCTGTTTTTT	CASSSSGTVNTGELFF
TRBJ2-2	once	TRBV13	.	TGTGCCAGCAGCTTAGAGCCCGCACTAGCAACCGGGGAGCTGTTTTTT	CASSLEPALATGELFF
TRBJ2-7	.	TRBV7-2	TRBD1	TGTGCCAGCTCCGGACAGGCACCCTACTCCTACGAGCAGTACTTC	CASSGQAPYSYEQYF
TRBJ2-1	once	TRBV6-1	TRBD2	TGTGCCAGCAGTGAAGGCGGGGGACGGAATGAGCAGTTCTTC	CASSEGGGRNEQFF
TRBJ2-1	.	TRBV5-1	TRBD1	TGCGCCAGCAGCGCGACCGGGACAGGGTACAATGAGCAGTTCTTC	CASSATGTGYNEQFF
TRBJ1-5	.	TRBV19	.	TGTGCCAGTAGTATAGGCGGGGGGCATAGCAATCAGCCCCAGCATTTT	CASSIGGGHSNQPQHF
TRBJ2-5	.	TRBV2	.	TGTGCCAGCAGTTCTTCCGAGACCCAGTACTTC	CASSSSETQYF
TRBJ1-2	.	TRBV6-5	TRBD1	TGTGCCAGCAGTGGTCCGCAGGGGGCTGGCTATGGCTACACCTTC	CASSGPQGAGYGYTF
TRBJ2-7	.	TRBV11-3	.	TGTGCCAGCAGCCGCTTGGACTGGGTCTTATCCTACGAGCAGTACTTC	CASSRLDWVLSYEQYF
TRBJ1-4	.	TRBV6-5	.	TGTGCCAGCAGTTACTCTTCAGTCATGCCCGAAAAACTGTTTTTT	CASSYSSVMPEKLFF
TRBJ1-5	.	TRBV19	TRBD1	TGTGCCAGTAGTTCCCGTCGGGACAGGGGTTTTCAGCCCCAGCATTTT	CASSSRRDRGFQPQHF
TRBJ1-4	.	TRBV5-6	.	TGTGCCAGCACCCCGCAGGGTGCAACTAATGAAAAACTGTTTTTT	CASTPQGATNEKLFF
TRBJ2-1	once	TRBV5-6	.	TGTGCCAGCAGCTTGCGGGGTATTCGGCTTCAGTTCTTC	CASSLRGIRLQFF
TRBJ1-2	once	TRBV4-3	.	TGCGCCAGCAGCCAAATAACGGGGAGCTATGGCTACACCTTC	CASSQITGSYGYTF
TRBJ2-1	.	TRBV19	TRBD2	TGTGCCAGTAGTCGAGGACTAGCGGGAGTCAGTGCCCGAGGTCGCTACAATGAGCAGTTCTTC	CASSRGLAGVSARGRYNEQFF
TRBJ2-1	.	TRBV4-3	.	TGCGCCAGCAGCCAAGAAGCGGCAGGGACTGCTGTAAATGAGCAGTTCTTC	CASSQEAAGTAVNEQFF
TRBJ2-2	.	TRBV28	.	TGTGCCAGCAGTCTTACCGGGGAGCTGTTTTTT	CASSLTGELFF
TRBJ1-6	once	TRBV27	.	TGTGCCAGCAGTTCAGAGGGCGTAACCTATAATTCACCCCTCCACTTT	CASSSEGVTYNSPLHF
TRBJ2-3	.	TRBV5-5	TRBD2	TGTGCCAGCAGCTGGACTAGCGGGAGGGCTGGCACAGATACGCAGTATTTT	CASSWTSGRAGTDTQYF
TRBJ1-1	.	TRBV6-1	.	TGTGCCAGCAGTGACAGGGCTGCCACTGAAGCTTTCTTT	CASSDRAATEAFF
TRBJ2-7	.	TRBV30	.	TGTGCCTGGAATCCGGGGAGAAGCTCCTACGAGCAGTACTTC	CAWNPGRSSYEQYF
TRBJ2-1	.	TRBV5-1	.	TGCGCCAGCAGCTTACTGGCAGGGAAGCGAAATGAGCAGTTCTTC	CASSLLAGKRNEQFF
TRBJ2-3	.	TRBV2	TRBD2	TGTGCCAGCAGTGGATTCAGCGGGGGGGAAACAGATACGCAGTATTTT	CASSGFSGGETDTQYF
TRBJ1-5	.	TRBV28	.	TGTGCCAGCAGTTCTTTCCGTAGCAGGGGCGGCAATCAGCCCCAGCATTTT	CASSSFRSRGGNQPQHF
TRBJ2-7	.	TRBV27	.	TGTGCCAGCAGTTTATCGATCTCCTACGAGCAGTACTTC	CASSLSISYEQYF